This T cell receptor (beta chain) was sequenced during a study of blood T cell repertoires in COVID-19. Whole-study context: Acute-phase and convalescent COVID-19 samples originated in the United States, Italy and Spain.

Original handling: By means of reference gene primer amplification, nucleated cell counts were estimated. The protocol was immunoSEQ multiplex PCR, while the TCRdb copy is restricted to in-frame clones and leaves out a portion. The V and J calls and clone size were taken over from that table, and D and trimming were inferred from the DNA. The sample contains roughly 250,000 clones, about four fifths of which appear only once. This clone occurred once. Seattle researchers signed up patients amid active infection and tracked them longitudinally. The sequence came from a person between 70 and 80 years old with COVID-19, enrolled during active disease. Sample: peripheral blood.

CDR3 amino acids: CASSANRGLGSNQPQHF. In nucleotides, the CDR3 is TGTGCCAGCAGTGCCAACAGGGGTTTGGGGAGCAATCAGCCCCAGCATTTT. The genes are TRBV6-1 and TRBJ1-5, with 7 bases aligning to TRBD1. The CDR3 sequence is 17 residues long. CDR1 is MNHNS and CDR2 is SASEGT in the germline V gene. The J segment lost 1 base and the V segment lost 4 bases, leaving 10 bases of the junction unmatched.